This TCR beta chain comes out of a study of blood T cell repertoires in COVID-19. Only a few counts were recorded for this clone. V was clipped by 4 bases and J by 2 bases; unmatched bases: 9. Per the germline V gene, CDR1 is WNHNN and CDR2 is SYGVQD (reference sequence). CDR3 length equals 17 residues. Measured with immunoSEQ multiplex PCR; TCRdb has only the in-frame clones, and not every one. The sample has about 200,000 clones, 82% seen once. V gene TRBV10-1 combines with J gene TRBJ2-1; 9 positions agree with TRBD2. Input material: peripheral blood. The receptor was derived from a woman aged 80 or older with COVID-19, enrolled during active disease. CDR3 sequence: CASSGRLAAYPYNEQFF. The CDR3 region has the DNA TGCGCCAGCAGTGGTAGACTAGCGGCTTACCCCTACAATGAGCAGTTCTTC.